This record looks at one T cell receptor beta chain sequence and its context. The antigen remains undetermined. The CDR3 runs to 14 residues. Germline V lookup: CDR1 DFQATT, CDR2 SNEGSKA (reference sequence). Trimming removed 4 bases from V and 5 bases from J; junction bases left unmatched: 10. This sample is drawn from a study of vaccination and CD4 T cells after COVID-19. About the research overall: Researchers treated control cultures with a CEFX pool, an HIV-1 Nef pool, or no peptide.

The treatment here: roughly 10-day PBMC culture with coronavirus spike peptide pools or control peptides (ViraFEST assay). Cultured CD4+ T-cell DNA underwent Oncomine TCR Beta short-read sequencing. Each CDR3 protein gets one entry after TCRdb re-called the PCR reads with MiXCR. The table records 14,000 or so distinct CDR3 sequences, roughly 29% of them present only once. The clonotype originates from a human donor with COVID-19. Sequenced material: cultured CD4+ T cells from blood. The chain recombines TRBV20-1 with TRBJ2-7; TRBD1 matches 8 bases. The CDR3 region has the DNA TGCAGTGCTATAGGGACAGGTACTCGGGACGAGCAGTACTTC. It encodes CSAIGTGTRDEQYF.